The 26 T cell receptor beta chains presented below share a single source sample, sequenced in a study of T cells in Graves' hyperthyroidism and ophthalmopathy. It was RNA transcripts that yielded the amplified TCR beta CDR3 regions. The HTBI set primed first-round TCR CDR3 RT-PCR. TCRdb passed the multiplex PCR reads through MiXCR, listing each CDR3 protein once. The data contain about 700,000 distinct CDR3 sequences, roughly 45% of them seen just once; the ten biggest clones take up less than 9.5%. Material: peripheral blood or thyroid tissue (not recorded which). All receptors come from an adult man with Graves' disease, either hyperthyroidism or ophthalmopathy (not recorded which).

The chain's CDR3 is CASSGTGAEKLFF. The CDR3 nucleotides are TGTGCCAGCTCCGGGACAGGGGCTGAAAAACTGTTTTTT. The V and J genes are TRBV2 and TRBJ1-4, with 10 nucleotides matching TRBD1. This CDR3 comprises 13 residues. CDR1 SNHLY and CDR2 FYNNEI come from the germline V gene. J lost 7 bases, V lost 8 bases, and 4 bases had no gene match.

The chain links TRBV20-1 to TRBJ2-5; D not resolved. Germline V gene sequence: CDR1 DFQATT, CDR2 SNEGSKA (reference sequence). The CDR3 has 12 residues. The germline V and J ends were trimmed by 0 bases and 9 bases, with 11 bases remaining between them. CDR3 DNA: TGCAGTGCTAGAGAGGCCGCCCGGGCCCAGTACTTC. Translation gives CSAREAARAQYF.

This clonotype has more than one count but fewer than ten. CDR3 in DNA: TGTGCCAGCAGCTCTACAACAGGGGCCTACGAGCAGTACTTC. It is translated as CASSSTTGAYEQYF. The V call is TRBV7-9, the J call TRBJ2-7, with TRBD1 identical over 7 bases. V gave up 4 bases and J gave up 2 bases; unmatched junction bases: 5. CDR3 length equals 14 residues. The germline gives CDR1 SEHNR, CDR2 FQNEAQ (reference sequence).

This clonotype was picked up many times. This chain connects TRBV20-1 to TRBJ1-1, with D possibly TRBD1 on 6 matching bases. V lost 2 bases, J lost 5 bases, and 9 bases lay in between. The germline CDR1 and CDR2 sequences are DFQATT and SNEGSKA (reference sequence). The CDR3 consists of 12 residues. CDR3 in DNA: TGCAGTGCTAGATACGGGACAACTGAAGCTTTCTTT. Protein sequence: CSARYGTTEAFF.

This rearrangement joins TRBV6-6 to TRBJ2-7, with 7 bases identical to TRBD1. The CDR3 extends over 14 amino acids. Trimming at V came to 1 base and at J to 2 bases, leaving 2 bases not matched to a gene. The germline CDR1 and CDR2 sequences are MNHNY and SVGAGI (reference sequence). CDR3 in DNA: TGTGCCAGCAGTTACTGGGACAGAGCCTACGAGCAGTACTTC. As protein: CASSYWDRAYEQYF.

This sequence joins TRBV25-1 and TRBJ2-5; 8 bases fit TRBD2. V lost 7 bases and J lost 4; bases outside the gene matches: 8. This CDR3 is built from 14 residues. Germline V gene lookup returns CDR1 MGHDK and CDR2 SYGVNS. The chain's CDR3 is CASMDSGGGETQYF. The CDR3 DNA follows: TGTGCCAGCATGGACAGCGGGGGAGGAGAGACCCAGTACTTC.

This chain joins TRBV2 and TRBJ1-6; TRBD1 is a possible D gene (5 bases). The CDR3 extends over 15 amino acids. Germline assignment: CDR1 SNHLY and CDR2 FYNNEI. The ends were cut back, 7 bases at V and 5 bases at J, with 15 bases in the middle. Here the CDR3 reads CASTELGRDNSPLHF. As DNA, the CDR3 is TGTGCCAGCACCGAGTTGGGCAGGGATAATTCACCCCTCCACTTT.

CDR3 DNA sequence: TGTGCCAGCAGCCAAAGTTGGGGGCCCGGTCAGCCCCAGCATTTT. Protein: CASSQSWGPGQPQHF. V and J are TRBV3-1 and TRBJ1-5; a weak D match, TRBD1 (6 bases). Deletions cut 2 bases from V and 6 bases from J, with 14 bases between. The length of the CDR3 is 15 residues. Germline loops: CDR1 LGHDT, CDR2 YNNKEL (reference sequence).

The sample holds many counts of this clonotype. The rearrangement joins TRBV7-6 to TRBJ2-5, with 11 bases identical to TRBD2. V dropped 4 bases and J dropped 5; count of bases not matched to a gene: 9. CDR3 length equals 16 residues. Germline V lookup: CDR1 SGHVS, CDR2 FNYEAQ. The chain's CDR3 is CASSSLLAGEGETQYF. The CDR3 DNA reads TGTGCCAGCAGCTCCTTACTAGCGGGGGAAGGGGAGACCCAGTACTTC.

CDR3 DNA: TGTGCCAGCAGCCAAGGACAGGGGGAGAAGGGCTACACCTTC. Its protein product is CASSQGQGEKGYTF. The chain recombines TRBV7-8 with TRBJ1-2, with TRBD1 identical over 10 bases. The CDR3 covers 14 residues. The germline V gene has CDR1 SGHVS and CDR2 FQNEAQ. J was trimmed by 8 bases and V by 5 bases; bases with no gene match: 8.

This rearrangement joins TRBV7-9 to TRBJ2-3; D remains unclear. V lost 1 base, J lost 4 bases, and 3 bases lay in between. Germline V gene lookup returns CDR1 SEHNR and CDR2 FQNEAQ (reference sequence). The CDR3 contains 12 residues. For the CDR3, the DNA is TGTGCCAGCAGCTTAGGCCCAGATACGCAGTATTTT. Its translation is CASSLGPDTQYF.

In the case of this clonotype: This may come from a read error, since a much larger clone is one base off. CDR3 in DNA: TGCAGTGCTAGACAGGGGGACACTGAAGCTTTCTTT. It codes for CSARQGDTEAFF. The genes are TRBV20-1 and TRBJ1-1, with 7 bases fitting TRBD1. CDR1 DFQATT and CDR2 SNEGSKA come from the germline V gene (reference sequence). V lost 2 bases and J lost 3; bases outside the gene matches: 0. The CDR3 contains 12 residues.

As concerns this clonotype: Being one base from a much bigger clone, this may be a read error. V and J are TRBV29-1 and TRBJ2-7; the D is unclear. Trimming stripped 7 bases from V and 4 bases from J, with 11 bases between. CDR3 length: 11 amino acids. CDR1 and CDR2 (germline): SQVTM, ANQGSEA. The CDR3 nucleotides are TGCAGCGCTGGGGTTTCGTACGAGCAGTACTTC. Protein: CSAGVSYEQYF.

The genes are TRBV7-9 and TRBJ1-2; D possibly corresponds to TRBD1 (5 bases). V was cut by 4 bases and J by 5 bases, with 11 bases left in between. Germline values: CDR1 SEHNR, CDR2 FQNEAQ (reference sequence). The CDR3 totals 13 residues. The CDR3 region has the DNA TGTGCCAGCAGCTCCGCGGGGGGATATGGCTACACCTTC. The encoded protein is CASSSAGGYGYTF.

J is TRBJ1-1 and V is TRBV20-1, with no clear D. Germline-derived CDR1 and CDR2 are DFQATT and SNEGSKA (reference sequence). The CDR3 is made up of 13 amino acids. Deletions cut 1 base from V and 11 bases from J, with 17 bases between. The CDR3 DNA reads as TGCAGTGCTAGAGTACCGGATTCGGCCGCGGCTTTCTTT. Amino acid sequence: CSARVPDSAAAFF.

This clonotype was seen many times. The V and J genes are TRBV7-9 and TRBJ2-7; maybe TRBD1 (6 bases). The CDR3 contains 13 residues. Per the germline V gene, CDR1 is SEHNR and CDR2 is FQNEAQ (reference sequence). Between the trimmed V and J ends, which lost 5 bases and 2 bases, there was a span of 10 bases. In nucleotides, the CDR3 is TGTGCCAGCAGCCCACGGGACACCTACGAGCAGTACTTC. Translation gives CASSPRDTYEQYF.

V and J are TRBV7-8 and TRBJ1-4; 8 bases map to TRBD1. Germline CDR1 SGHVS, CDR2 FQNEAQ. V shed 0 bases and J 8 bases; nucleotides not matched to a gene: 5. This CDR3 region has 15 residues. The CDR3 spells CASSLARQGNEKLFF. CDR3 DNA sequence: TGTGCCAGCAGCTTAGCAAGACAGGGGAACGAAAAACTGTTTTTT.

The chain recombines TRBV2 with TRBJ1-2; D remains ambiguous. In germline, CDR1 is SNHLY, CDR2 FYNNEI. V was trimmed by 2 bases and J by 8 bases, leaving 15 bases between them. This CDR3 has 14 residues. CDR3 sequence reads: CASSERNWGGGYTF. The CDR3 DNA reads TGTGCCAGCAGTGAAAGGAATTGGGGTGGCGGCTACACCTTC.

The chain joins TRBV2 to TRBJ1-5; 11 bases map to TRBD1. Per germline, CDR1 SNHLY and CDR2 FYNNEI. There are 16 residues in the CDR3. V trimming: 4 bases; J trimming: 4 bases; junction bases outside the gene matches: 6. Here the CDR3 DNA reads TGTGCCAGCAGTGTCGGGACAGGGGGTGGAAATCAGCCCCAGCATTTT. Translating it yields CASSVGTGGGNQPQHF.

The sample holds many counts of this clonotype. The chain joins TRBV20-1 to TRBJ2-7; perhaps D is TRBD1 or TRBD2 (5 bases each). The germline V gene encodes CDR1 DFQATT and CDR2 SNEGSKA (reference sequence). The ends were cut back, 0 bases at V and 5 bases at J, with 8 bases in the middle. This CDR3 is 12 amino acids long. CDR3 protein: CSARDEGHEQYF. The CDR3 bases are TGCAGTGCTAGAGATGAGGGGCACGAGCAGTACTTC.

There are a few counts of this clonotype. V usage is TRBV7-9 and J usage is TRBJ2-7; D is undetermined. Per the germline V gene, CDR1 is SEHNR and CDR2 is FQNEAQ (reference sequence). The V gene lost 5 bases and the J gene lost 5 bases, with 13 bases spanning the gap. The CDR3 totals 13 residues. The DNA for the CDR3 is TGTGCCAGCAGCCAAGAAAGTGGGAACGAGCAGTACTTC. This translates into CASSQESGNEQYF.

V usage is TRBV2 and J usage is TRBJ1-5; D is unresolved. Germline assignment: CDR1 SNHLY and CDR2 FYNNEI. This CDR3 region has 15 residues. The V and J ends lost 8 bases and 2 bases respectively, with 16 bases between them. The CDR3 here is CASHPEESGNQPQHF. The CDR3 coding sequence is TGTGCCAGCCACCCGGAAGAATCGGGCAATCAGCCCCAGCATTTT.

V gene TRBV2 combines with J gene TRBJ2-7; the D gene could be TRBD1 or TRBD2 (6 bases each). Germline loops: CDR1 SNHLY, CDR2 FYNNEI. Trimming stripped 2 bases from V and 9 bases from J, with 17 bases between. CDR3 size: 14 residues. The CDR3: CASSEWGALRVQYF. DNA of the CDR3: TGTGCCAGCAGTGAATGGGGGGCCCTACGAGTGCAGTACTTC.

This clonotype was seen only once. The CDR3 loop reads CAINTDWNYGYTF. The CDR3 bases are TGTGCCATCAATACGGACTGGAACTATGGCTACACCTTC. The chain is built from TRBV10-3 and TRBJ1-2, with D unclear. Germline V lookup: CDR1 ENHRY, CDR2 SYGVKD. The CDR3 is 13 residues long. The V and J ends lost 7 bases and 2 bases respectively, with 11 bases between them.

The chain joins TRBV2 to TRBJ1-2; a weak D match, TRBD1 (5 bases). This CDR3 is built from 12 residues. Trimming removed 4 bases from V and 4 bases from J, with 7 bases in between. Germline loops: CDR1 SNHLY, CDR2 FYNNEI. CDR3 region: CASSGGSYGYTF. CDR3 nucleotides: TGTGCCAGCAGTGGGGGGAGCTATGGCTACACCTTC.

Regarding this clonotype: The junction and the germline gene differ at one end; a read error may be behind it. This sequence joins TRBV25-1 and TRBJ2-7, with 8 bases that match TRBD1. CDR1 MGHDK and CDR2 SYGVNS come from the germline V gene. This CDR3 is built from 15 residues. CDR3 sequence: CASSQGGQGPYEQYF. CDR3 DNA: TGCGCCAGCAGCCAAGGAGGACAGGGTCCCTACGAGCAGTACTTC.